What follows are 16 T cell receptor beta chains derived from one specimen sequenced in a study of blood T cell repertoires in COVID-19. This table comes from immunoSEQ multiplex PCR, and its TCRdb copy is limited to in-frame clones, with some not included. The sample holds hundreds of thousands of clones, approximately 90% seen once. Sample: PBMCs or T cells enriched from blood (not recorded which). The receptors here all came from a woman aged 50 to 60 who had recovered from COVID-19.

The chain employs TRBV6-5 and TRBJ1-2; D is possibly TRBD1 (6 bases). Germline lookup yields CDR1 MNHEY and CDR2 SVGAGI. V lost 7 bases, J lost 2 bases, and 17 bases lay in between. The length of the CDR3 is 15 residues. This CDR3 reads CASTPGEFSNYGYTF. The CDR3 nucleotides are TGTGCCAGCACCCCAGGGGAGTTTTCCAACTATGGCTACACCTTC.

The J gene is TRBJ2-7, the V gene TRBV27; D is ambiguous. In germline, CDR1 is MNHEY, CDR2 SMNVEV (reference sequence). This CDR3 region has 14 residues. V shed 4 bases and J shed 2 bases, with 12 bases lying between them. The CDR3 DNA reads TGTGCCAGCAGTTCCGGGTTGAGAGCCTACGAGCAGTACTTC. Translated: CASSSGLRAYEQYF.

V gene TRBV4-3 combines with J gene TRBJ1-2, with a tentative D call TRBD1 (5 bases). Trimming took off 1 base at V and 8 bases at J, with 20 bases between the two ends. The CDR3 is 16 residues long. Germline V gives CDR1 LGHNA, CDR2 YSLEER. This CDR3 reads CASSQVRDSTFGGYTF. CDR3 DNA: TGCGCCAGCAGCCAAGTTCGGGACTCAACATTTGGCGGCTACACCTTC.

This clone came up a few times. The chain joins TRBV28 to TRBJ2-1, with TRBD2 matching 7 bases. CDR1 is MDHEN and CDR2 is SYDVKM in the germline V gene. This CDR3 is built from 15 residues. The V gene end was trimmed by 4 bases and the J gene end by 4 bases; junction bases not matched to a gene: 7. In DNA, the CDR3 is TGTGCCAGCAGTTCCGGACTAGTAGGGTACAATGAGCAGTTCTTC. It codes for CASSSGLVGYNEQFF.

The V and J genes are TRBV18 and TRBJ2-7, with TRBD2 matching over 10 bases. The germline V gene encodes CDR1 KGHSH and CDR2 LQKENI. The ends lost 4 bases at V and 3 bases at J; junction bases unmatched: 3. The CDR3 spans 14 residues. The chain's CDR3 is CASSRSGGDYEQYF. The CDR3 nucleotides read TGTGCCAGCTCACGGAGCGGGGGGGACTACGAGCAGTACTTC.

This chain uses TRBV9 with TRBJ1-1; TRBD1 agrees at 8 bases. The junction had 7 bases not matched to a gene; V was cut back by 3 bases and J by 3 bases. Germline CDR1 SGDLS, CDR2 YYNGEE. There are 15 residues in the CDR3. The CDR3 is CASSGGQGAYTEAFF. The CDR3 DNA is TGTGCCAGCAGCGGAGGGCAGGGGGCGTACACTGAAGCTTTCTTT.

The J gene is TRBJ1-3, the V gene TRBV29-1; possible D gene TRBD1, 6 bases. CDR1 and CDR2 (germline): SQVTM, ANQGSEA. Trimming left V 6 bases short and J 0 bases short, with 21 bases between. The CDR3 is made up of 17 amino acids. CDR3 residues: CSVLPTGTPSSGNTIYF. CDR3 DNA sequence: TGCAGCGTCTTACCTACCGGGACACCCAGCTCTGGAAACACCATATATTTT.

This clone occurred a few times. The genes are TRBV14 and TRBJ2-1; the D gene is possibly TRBD1 (5 bases). The length of the CDR3 is 12 residues. The germline V gene has CDR1 SGHDN and CDR2 FVKESK. Trimming left V 4 bases short and J 10 bases short, with 11 bases between. DNA for the CDR3: TGTGCCAGCAGCCGGGCCAGGGTGGAGCAGTTCTTC. This encodes CASSRARVEQFF.

The rearrangement joins TRBV11-2 to TRBJ1-6; possibly TRBD1 for D (6 bases). The CDR3 consists of 16 residues. Germline V gene sequence: CDR1 SGHAT, CDR2 FQNNGV. V lost 2 bases, J lost 2 bases, and 10 bases lay in between. CDR3 region: CASSLRTGPYNSPLHF. CDR3 bases: TGTGCCAGCAGCTTACGAACAGGGCCCTATAATTCACCCCTCCACTTT.

The CDR3 DNA is TGTGCCAGCAGTTTAGAAGGACTAGCCCCAGATACGCAGTATTTT. The encoded protein is CASSLEGLAPDTQYF. This chain links TRBV27 with TRBJ2-3; the match to TRBD2 covers 8 bases. The V gene's germline CDR1 is MNHEY and CDR2 SMNVEV (reference sequence). The CDR3 sequence is 15 residues long. With V trimmed by 2 bases and J by 4 bases, 5 bases remained unmatched.

The V gene is TRBV3-1 (or the pseudogene TRBV3-2), the J gene TRBJ1-6; weak D call: TRBD1 (5 bases). Germline CDR1 LGHDT, CDR2 YNNKEL (reference sequence). The CDR3 length is 15 residues. With 1 base removed from V and 7 bases from J, the gap between germline ends came to 11 bases. DNA for the CDR3: TGTGCCAGCAGCCAAGGGGGCGGTTTAAATTCACCCCTCCACTTT. Amino acid sequence: CASSQGGGLNSPLHF.

This clone has ten or more counts. J is TRBJ1-6 and V is TRBV19; D may be TRBD1 (5 bases). The CDR3 has 13 residues. The V end was cut by 9 bases, the J end by 9 bases, with 15 bases between. CDR1 and CDR2 from the germline V gene are LNHDA and SQIVND (reference sequence). CDR3 protein: CASTQDGGSPLHF. The CDR3 DNA reads TGTGCCAGCACCCAGGACGGGGGTTCACCCCTCCACTTT. Full variable domain (outside the CDR3, taken from reference TRBV19 and TRBJ1-6): DGGITQSPKYLFRKEGQNVTLSCEQNLNHDAMYWYRQDPGQGLRLIYYSQIVNDFQKGDIAEGYSVSREKKESFPLTVTSAQKNPTAFYLCASTQDGGSPLHFGNGTRLTVT.

The chain employs TRBV5-1 and TRBJ2-5; D remains unclear. V was shortened by 2 bases and J by 1 base, with 6 bases between the two germline ends. Germline V CDR1 and CDR2: SGHRS, YFSETQ. CDR3 length: 13 residues. CDR3 sequence reads: CASSFGSQETQYF. The CDR3 DNA sequence: TGCGCCAGCAGCTTTGGTAGCCAAGAGACCCAGTACTTC.

This clone was picked up one time. The chain joins TRBV28 to TRBJ1-2, with D possibly matching TRBD1 (5 bases). The germline gives CDR1 MDHEN, CDR2 SYDVKM. CDR3 length equals 14 residues. V lost 11 bases to trimming and J lost 7 bases, with 23 bases between them. The DNA of the CDR3 is TGTGCCGGACTCCCGGGGCAGGGAGGAACTGGCTACACCTTC. This gives the protein CAGLPGQGGTGYTF.

This chain connects TRBV5-1 to TRBJ2-5; 7 bases are a match to TRBD2. Germline lookup yields CDR1 SGHRS and CDR2 YFSETQ. The CDR3 consists of 15 residues. V lost 4 bases, J lost 4 bases, and 10 bases stayed unmatched. CDR3 sequence reads: CASSPQSRGTETQYF. DNA of the CDR3: TGCGCCAGCAGCCCCCAGTCGCGGGGGACAGAGACCCAGTACTTC. Full variable domain (rest looked up from reference TRBV5-1 and TRBJ2-5): KAGVTQTPRYLIKTRGQQVTLSCSPISGHRSVSWYQQTPGQGLQFLFEYFSETQRNKGNFPGRFSGRQFSNSRSEMNVSTLELGDSALYLCASSPQSRGTETQYFGPGTRLLVL.

This sequence joins TRBV5-1 and TRBJ1-1; no clear D gene. Germline assignment: CDR1 SGHRS and CDR2 YFSETQ. Trimming took off 1 base at V and 1 base at J, with 14 bases between the two ends. This CDR3 has 16 residues. In nucleotides, the CDR3 is TGCGCCAGCAGCTTGAGAGGGTGGTCCCCGAACACTGAAGCTTTCTTT. It encodes CASSLRGWSPNTEAFF.